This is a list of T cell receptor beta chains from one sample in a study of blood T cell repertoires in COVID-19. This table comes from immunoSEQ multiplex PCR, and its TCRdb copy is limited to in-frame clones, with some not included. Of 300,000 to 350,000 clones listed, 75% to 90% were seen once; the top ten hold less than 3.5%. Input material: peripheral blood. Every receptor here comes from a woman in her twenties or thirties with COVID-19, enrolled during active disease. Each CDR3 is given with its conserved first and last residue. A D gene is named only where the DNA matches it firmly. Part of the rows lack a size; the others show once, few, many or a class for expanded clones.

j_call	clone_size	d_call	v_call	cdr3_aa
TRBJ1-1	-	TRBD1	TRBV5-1	CASSSARQGYNTEAFF
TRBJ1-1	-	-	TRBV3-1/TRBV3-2	CASSSRVAKAFF
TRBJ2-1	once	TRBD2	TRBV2	CASREIGTSGRAGNEQFF
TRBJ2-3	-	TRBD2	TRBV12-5	CASGFIPPTRGGTDTQYF
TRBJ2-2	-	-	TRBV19	CASSIRVFEVSAGELFF
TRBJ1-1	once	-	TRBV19	CASSDGTPNTEAFF
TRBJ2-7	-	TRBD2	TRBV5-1	CASSPTTSGASYEQYF
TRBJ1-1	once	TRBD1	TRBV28	CASSGLRTGAFF
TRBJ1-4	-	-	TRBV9	CASSVLGSDNEKLFF
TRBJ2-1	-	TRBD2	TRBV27	CASSLSNGLAAHNEQFF
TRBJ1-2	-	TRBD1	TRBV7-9	CASSFGTGLNYGYTF
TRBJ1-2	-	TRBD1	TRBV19	CASSQDRVYGYTF
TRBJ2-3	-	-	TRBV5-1	CASSPTTIRGDTQYF
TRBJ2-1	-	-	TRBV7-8	CASSLDVRVEQFF
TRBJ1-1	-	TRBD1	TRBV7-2	CASSLDGQGVPFF
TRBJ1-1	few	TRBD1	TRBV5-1	CASSPPRQGNTEAFF
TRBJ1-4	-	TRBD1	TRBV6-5	CASSYGQGGEKLFF
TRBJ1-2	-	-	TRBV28	CASRPRDYGYGYTF
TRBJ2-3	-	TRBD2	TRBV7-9	CASSKEREIDTQYF
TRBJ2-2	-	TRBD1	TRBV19	CASHRQGANTGELFF
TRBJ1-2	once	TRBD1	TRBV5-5	CASSLEGAAYGYTF
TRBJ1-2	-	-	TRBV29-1	CSVEGGGNGYTF
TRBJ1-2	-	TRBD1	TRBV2	CASRDRGRLYGYTF
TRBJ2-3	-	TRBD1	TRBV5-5	CASSWTAGGGGTDTQYF
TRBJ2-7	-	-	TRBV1	CTSSRRDIYEQYF
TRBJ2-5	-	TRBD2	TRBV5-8	CASSLAGGETQYF
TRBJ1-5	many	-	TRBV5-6	CASSLGGRQPQHF
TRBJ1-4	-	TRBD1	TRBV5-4	CASRDRATEKLFF
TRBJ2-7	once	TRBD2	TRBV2	CASKGLAGVVEQYF
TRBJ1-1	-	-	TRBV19	CASSVQGNTEAFF
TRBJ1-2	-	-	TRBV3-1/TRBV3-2	CASSQEDRTPDRGYTF
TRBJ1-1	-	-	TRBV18	CASSRSAEFNTEAFF
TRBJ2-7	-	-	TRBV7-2	CASSPAALRASYEQYF
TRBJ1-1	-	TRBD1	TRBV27	CASSLITPGGGMNTEAFF
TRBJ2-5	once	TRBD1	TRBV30	CAWSRDRGNQETQYF